The 18 T cell receptor beta chains given below trace back to one sample, sequenced in a study of OX40 agonist ivuxolimab in advanced cancers. Assay: immunoSEQ multiplex PCR; the TCRdb copy retains only in-frame clones and omits some. The data contain roughly 75,000 clones, more than 70% of them singletons. The sequences come from CD4+ or CD8+ T cells sorted from blood, collected in a trial of the OX40 agonist ivuxolimab. Receptor source: an adult with an advanced solid tumor such as melanoma, head and neck, liver or kidney cancer.

This clone was observed a few times. The CDR3, as DNA: TGTGCCTGGAGTGGTCCTCGCGGGACAGGGGACTATGGCTACACCTTC. This translates into CAWSGPRGTGDYGYTF. The chain joins TRBV30 to TRBJ1-2, with 10 bases fitting TRBD1. CDR1 is GTSNPN and CDR2 is SVGIG in the germline V gene (reference sequence). V shed 1 base, J shed 3 bases, and the junction held 8 bases outside the gene matches. The CDR3 runs 16 residues.

CDR3 sequence: CASNPGTGNGSNQPQHF. The CDR3 coding sequence is TGTGCCAGCAACCCCGGGACAGGGAACGGGAGCAATCAGCCCCAGCATTTT. The rearrangement uses TRBV21-1 and TRBJ1-5; the table's D call TRBD1 went unverified against the DNA. TRBV21-1 represents a pseudogene. The CDR3 has 17 amino acids.

The V and J genes are TRBV6-1 and TRBJ1-4; 8 nucleotides align to TRBD1. This CDR3 comprises 13 residues. Trimming took 5 bases from V and 7 from J; bases not matched to a gene: 3. CDR1 is MNHNS and CDR2 is SASEGT in the germline V gene. CDR3 DNA: TGTGCCAGCAGTAACAGGGGGGGTGAAAAACTGTTTTTT. It translates to CASSNRGGEKLFF.

This clone was seen a handful of times. The chain couples TRBV5-1 to TRBJ2-2, with 12 bases matching TRBD1. The junction had 4 bases not matched to a gene; V was cut back by 4 bases and J by 6 bases. Germline CDR1 SGHRS, CDR2 YFSETQ. The CDR3 runs to 15 residues. The chain's CDR3 is CASSRDRGPAGELFF. Written as DNA, the CDR3 is TGCGCCAGCAGCCGGGACAGGGGGCCGGCCGGGGAGCTGTTTTTT.

This clone was counted between two and nine times. The chain joins TRBV28 to TRBJ1-5, with 7 bases matching TRBD1. CDR3 length equals 16 residues. The junction had 12 bases not matched to a gene; V was cut back by 6 bases and J by 4 bases. CDR1 MDHEN and CDR2 SYDVKM come from the germline V gene. This CDR3 is CASRKGAAGANQPQHF. For the CDR3, the DNA is TGTGCCAGCAGAAAGGGGGCGGCCGGGGCGAATCAGCCCCAGCATTTT. Drawing the rest from reference TRBV28 and TRBJ1-5, the complete variable domain is DVKVTQSSRYLVKRTGEKVFLECVQDMDHENMFWYRQDPGLGLRLIYFSYDVKMKEKGDIPEGYSVSREKKERFSLILESASTNQTSMYLCASRKGAAGANQPQHFGDGTRLSIL.

The chain recombines TRBV5-6 with TRBJ2-7; D might be TRBD1 (6 bases). The germline V and J ends were trimmed by 1 base and 5 bases, with 22 bases remaining between them. The germline V gene has CDR1 SGHDT and CDR2 YYEEEE. This CDR3 has 17 amino acids. The CDR3 DNA reads as TGTGCCAGCAGCTTGACCCTCCGGTCAGGGGTGAGGCACGAGCAGTACTTC. Translating gives CASSLTLRSGVRHEQYF.

V and J are TRBV7-2 and TRBJ2-1, with 10 positions matching TRBD2. The CDR3 consists of 15 residues. J gave up 7 bases and V 5 bases, and 8 bases lay outside the gene matches. CDR1 is SGHTA, CDR2 FQGNSA, per germline. The CDR3: CASSRTSGLRNEQFF. CDR3 coding DNA: TGTGCCAGCAGCCGGACTAGCGGTCTCAGGAATGAGCAGTTCTTC. Using reference TRBV7-2 and TRBJ2-1 for the parts outside the CDR3, the full variable domain is GAGVSQSPSNKVTEKGKDVELRCDPISGHTALYWYRQSLGQGLEFLIYFQGNSAPDKSGLPSDRFSAERTGGSVSTLTIQRTQQEDSAVYLCASSRTSGLRNEQFFGPGTRLTVL.

V usage is TRBV5-4 and J usage is TRBJ2-3; TRBD1 matches at 8 bases. V shed 5 bases, J shed 5 bases, and the junction held 7 bases outside the gene matches. Germline V CDR1 and CDR2: SGHNT, YYREEE (reference sequence). CDR3 length: 14 residues. CDR3 loop: CASREQGVRDTQYF. CDR3 nucleotides: TGTGCCAGCAGGGAACAGGGGGTACGAGATACGCAGTATTTT. Full variable domain (remainder filled in from reference TRBV5-4 and TRBJ2-3): ETGVTQSPTHLIKTRGQQVTLRCSSQSGHNTVSWYQQALGQGPQFIFQYYREEENGRGNFPPRFSGLQFPNYSSELNVNALELDDSALYLCASREQGVRDTQYFGPGTRLTVL.

This rearrangement joins TRBV9 to TRBJ2-5, with 10 bases lining up with TRBD1. The V segment lost 4 bases and the J segment 4 bases; nucleotides outside the gene matches: 4. The length of the CDR3 is 14 residues. The germline V gene encodes CDR1 SGDLS and CDR2 YYNGEE. This chain's CDR3 is CASSPWDRGETQYF. The CDR3, as DNA: TGTGCCAGCAGCCCCTGGGACAGGGGAGAGACCCAGTACTTC.

Only a few counts were recorded for this clone. The chain carries TRBV4-2 and TRBJ2-7; tentatively, D is TRBD2 (6 bases). Trimming stripped 0 bases from V and 7 bases from J, with 16 bases between. This CDR3 is 15 amino acids long. CDR1 and CDR2 (germline): LGHNA, YNFKEQ. CDR3 protein: CASSQDRGTRPEQYF. The CDR3 DNA reads as TGTGCCAGCAGCCAAGATCGGGGGACGCGGCCTGAGCAGTACTTC.

The chain combines TRBV6-4 with TRBJ2-1; 8 nucleotides line up with TRBD2. The length of the CDR3 is 15 residues. J was trimmed by 8 bases and V by 4 bases; bases with no gene match: 10. Germline V gene sequence: CDR1 MRHNA, CDR2 SNTAGT. The CDR3 nucleotides are TGTGCCAGCAGTGCCCCCGTCGGGGGGGGCGATGAGCAGTTCTTC. Its protein is CASSAPVGGGDEQFF.

The chain uses TRBV28 and TRBJ1-5; perhaps TRBD1 as D (5 bases). CDR1 MDHEN and CDR2 SYDVKM come from the germline V gene. The V end lost 2 bases, the J end lost 0 bases, and 8 bases lay between the germline ends. This CDR3 spans 15 amino acids. The CDR3 bases are TGTGCCAGCAGTTTAGGGGCGTATAGCAATCAGCCCCAGCATTTT. Amino acid sequence: CASSLGAYSNQPQHF. The full variable domain, in which reference TRBV28 and TRBJ1-5 provide the parts outside the CDR3, is DVKVTQSSRYLVKRTGEKVFLECVQDMDHENMFWYRQDPGLGLRLIYFSYDVKMKEKGDIPEGYSVSREKKERFSLILESASTNQTSMYLCASSLGAYSNQPQHFGDGTRLSIL.

The DNA of the CDR3 is TGTGCCACCAGCTCAGGGCAGGGCCGCACAGATACGCAGTATTTT. Protein: CATSSGQGRTDTQYF. The chain joins TRBV15 to TRBJ2-3; tentative D call: TRBD1 (5 bases). The germline gives CDR1 LNHNV, CDR2 YYDKDF (reference sequence). V lost 5 bases and J lost 1, with 13 bases in between. The CDR3 is made up of 15 amino acids. Looking up the rest from reference TRBV15 and TRBJ2-3 gives the full variable domain: DAMVIQNPRYQVTQFGKPVTLSCSQTLNHNVMYWYQQKSSQAPKLLFHYYDKDFNNEADTPDNFQSRRPNTSFCFLDIRSPGLGDTAMYLCATSSGQGRTDTQYFGPGTRLTVL.

The rearrangement uses TRBV7-2 and TRBJ2-3, with 9 positions matching TRBD1. Germline trimming cut 2 bases from V and 4 bases from J; bases unmatched to any gene: 7. CDR1 and CDR2 (germline): SGHTA, FQGNSA. This CDR3 has 16 residues. CDR3 amino acids: CASSLFGTGNSDTQYF. The CDR3 region has the DNA TGTGCCAGCAGCTTATTCGGGACAGGGAATTCAGATACGCAGTATTTT.

The V and J genes are TRBV18 and TRBJ1-1; no definite D call. V was trimmed by 3 bases and J by 4 bases, leaving 9 bases between them. This CDR3 contains 13 residues. The germline V gene encodes CDR1 KGHSH and CDR2 LQKENI. CDR3 sequence: CASSPYGSTEAFF. CDR3 DNA sequence: TGTGCCAGCTCACCTTACGGCAGCACTGAAGCTTTCTTT.

This chain links TRBV2 with TRBJ1-2, with 8 bases identical to TRBD1. Germline CDR1 reads SNHLY; CDR2 reads FYNNEI. The CDR3 is 16 amino acids. With V trimmed by 1 base and J by 5 bases, 9 bases remained unmatched. CDR3 sequence: CASSEVRQGAEYGYTF. The CDR3 DNA reads as TGTGCCAGCAGTGAAGTTCGCCAGGGGGCAGAATATGGCTACACCTTC.

V gene TRBV9 combines with J gene TRBJ2-7, with 9 bases lining up with TRBD1. Germline V gene lookup returns CDR1 SGDLS and CDR2 YYNGEE. V lost 3 bases, J lost 5 bases, and 3 bases stayed unmatched. The CDR3 extends over 13 amino acids. CDR3 in DNA: TGTGCCAGCAGCGGGGGACAGGGTGACGAGCAGTACTTC. It codes for CASSGGQGDEQYF.

This clone was recorded only once. For the CDR3, the DNA is TGTGCCAGCTCACCCCGGGACGGAGACACTGAAGCTTTCTTT. Translating it yields CASSPRDGDTEAFF. This chain connects TRBV18 to TRBJ1-1; D perhaps matches TRBD1 (5 bases). V lost 3 bases, J lost 3 bases, and 11 bases lay in between. CDR1 and CDR2 from the germline V gene are KGHSH and LQKENI. The CDR3 consists of 14 residues.